These 4 T cell receptor beta chains were all obtained from the same sample, sequenced in a study of response to subunit inactivated influenza vaccine. TCRdb passed the RT-PCR reads through MiXCR, listing each CDR3 protein once. The sample holds approximately 730,000 distinct CDR3 sequences, over 11% seen once. Sequenced material: PBMCs from blood, taken around 14 days before vaccination. Source of these receptors: a man aged 50 to 60 who received an inactivated influenza vaccine.

This chain links TRBV15 with TRBJ1-1; TRBD1 agrees at 8 bases. This CDR3 comprises 16 residues. From germline, CDR1 is LNHNV and CDR2 YYDKDF (reference sequence). Germline trimming cut 2 bases from V and 1 base from J; bases unmatched to any gene: 6. CDR3 residues: CATSRPWTGPNTEAFF. DNA of the CDR3: TGTGCCACCAGCAGACCCTGGACAGGGCCGAACACTGAAGCTTTCTTT.

Only a few counts were recorded for this clonotype. The chain joins TRBV27 to TRBJ1-2; D possibly corresponds to TRBD1 (5 bases). The CDR3 is 14 residues long. With 6 bases removed from V and 9 bases from J, the gap between germline ends came to 20 bases. The V gene's germline CDR1 is MNHEY and CDR2 SMNVEV (reference sequence). The CDR3, as DNA: TGTGCCAGCAGCACTTCTCCCAGGGTTGGGAGCTACACCTTC. Protein sequence: CASSTSPRVGSYTF.

This chain joins TRBV30 and TRBJ1-1; no reliable D call. Between the trimmed V and J ends, which lost 0 bases and 3 bases, there was a span of 20 bases. The V gene's germline CDR1 is GTSNPN and CDR2 SVGIG (reference sequence). This CDR3 comprises 17 residues. Here the CDR3 reads CAWSVLRTVLWDTEAFF. The CDR3, as DNA: TGTGCCTGGAGTGTACTTCGTACCGTATTGTGGGACACTGAAGCTTTCTTT.

The rearrangement joins TRBV20-1 to TRBJ2-7, with 8 positions matching TRBD2. The V gene end was trimmed by 5 bases and the J gene end by 6 bases; junction bases not matched to a gene: 9. The length of the CDR3 is 13 residues. Germline V gene lookup returns CDR1 DFQATT and CDR2 SNEGSKA (reference sequence). This chain's CDR3 is CSAPRTSSSEQYF. CDR3 in DNA: TGCAGTGCTCCCCGGACTAGCAGCTCCGAGCAGTACTTC.